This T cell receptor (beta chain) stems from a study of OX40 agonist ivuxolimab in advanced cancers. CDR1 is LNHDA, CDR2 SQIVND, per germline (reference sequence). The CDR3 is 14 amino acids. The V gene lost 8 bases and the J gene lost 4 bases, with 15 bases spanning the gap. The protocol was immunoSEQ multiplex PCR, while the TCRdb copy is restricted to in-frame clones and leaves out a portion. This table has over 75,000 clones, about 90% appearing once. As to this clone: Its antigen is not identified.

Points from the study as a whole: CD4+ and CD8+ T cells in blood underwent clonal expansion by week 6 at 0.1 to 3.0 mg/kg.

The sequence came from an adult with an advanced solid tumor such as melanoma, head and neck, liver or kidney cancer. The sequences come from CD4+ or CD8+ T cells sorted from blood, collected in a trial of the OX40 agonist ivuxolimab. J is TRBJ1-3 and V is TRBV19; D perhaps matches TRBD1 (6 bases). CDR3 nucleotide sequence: TGTGCCAGTGGAACAGGGCGAGCCGGAAACACCATATATTTT. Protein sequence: CASGTGRAGNTIYF.